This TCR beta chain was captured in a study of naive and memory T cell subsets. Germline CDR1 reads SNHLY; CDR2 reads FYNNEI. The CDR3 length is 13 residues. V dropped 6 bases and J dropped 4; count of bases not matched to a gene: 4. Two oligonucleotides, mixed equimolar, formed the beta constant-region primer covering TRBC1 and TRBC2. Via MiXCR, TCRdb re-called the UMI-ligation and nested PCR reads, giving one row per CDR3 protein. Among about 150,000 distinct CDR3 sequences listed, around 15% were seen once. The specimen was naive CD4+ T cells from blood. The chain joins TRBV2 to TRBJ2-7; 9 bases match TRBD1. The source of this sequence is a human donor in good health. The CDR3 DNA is TGTGCCAGCAGCGTTGACAGGGGGTACGAGCAGTACTTC. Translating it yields CASSVDRGYEQYF.